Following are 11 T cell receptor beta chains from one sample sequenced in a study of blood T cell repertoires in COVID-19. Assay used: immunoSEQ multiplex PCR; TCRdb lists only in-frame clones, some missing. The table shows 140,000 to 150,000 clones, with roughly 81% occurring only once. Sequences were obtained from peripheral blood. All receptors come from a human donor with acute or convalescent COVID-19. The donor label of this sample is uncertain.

CDR3 DNA sequence: TGTGCCAGCAGTGAATCCGGGATAGTGGTGAGCTACGAGCAGTACTTC. It yields the protein CASSESGIVVSYEQYF. The V and J genes are TRBV2 and TRBJ2-7; D might be TRBD2 (5 bases). Trimming removed 2 bases at V and 3 bases at J, with 17 bases between. The CDR3 sequence is 16 residues long. Germline assignment: CDR1 SNHLY and CDR2 FYNNEI.

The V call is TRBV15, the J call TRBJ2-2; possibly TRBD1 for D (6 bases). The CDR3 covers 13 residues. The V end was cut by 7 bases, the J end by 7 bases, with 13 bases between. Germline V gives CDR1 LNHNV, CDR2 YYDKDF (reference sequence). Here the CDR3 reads CATNLGGNGELFF. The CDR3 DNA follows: TGTGCCACCAATCTAGGGGGAAACGGGGAGCTGTTTTTT.

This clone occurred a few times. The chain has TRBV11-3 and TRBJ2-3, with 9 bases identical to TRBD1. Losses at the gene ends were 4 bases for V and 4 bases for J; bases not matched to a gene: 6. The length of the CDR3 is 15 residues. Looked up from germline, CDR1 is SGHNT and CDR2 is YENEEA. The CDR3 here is CASSSRDREADTQYF. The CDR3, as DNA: TGTGCCAGCAGCTCTCGGGACAGGGAAGCAGATACGCAGTATTTT.

The CDR3 protein is CASGVKGQADEAFF. The CDR3 coding sequence is TGCGCCAGCGGTGTAAAGGGACAGGCGGATGAAGCTTTCTTT. The chain carries TRBV10-2 and TRBJ1-1; 8 nucleotides match TRBD1. V dropped 8 bases and J dropped 7; count of bases not matched to a gene: 12. The germline CDR1 and CDR2 sequences are WSHSY and SAAADI. The CDR3 consists of 14 residues.

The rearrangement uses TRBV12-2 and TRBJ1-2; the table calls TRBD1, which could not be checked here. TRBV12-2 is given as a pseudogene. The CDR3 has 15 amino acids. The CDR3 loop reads CASRSVRDRNYGYTF. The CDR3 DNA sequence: TGTGCAAGTCGCTCCGTTCGGGACAGAAACTATGGCTACACCTTT.

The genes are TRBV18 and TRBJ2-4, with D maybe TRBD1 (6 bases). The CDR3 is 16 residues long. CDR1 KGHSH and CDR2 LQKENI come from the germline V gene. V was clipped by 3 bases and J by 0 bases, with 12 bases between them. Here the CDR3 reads CASSPAQGIAKNIQYF. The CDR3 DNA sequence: TGTGCCAGCTCACCGGCACAGGGAATAGCCAAAAACATTCAGTACTTC. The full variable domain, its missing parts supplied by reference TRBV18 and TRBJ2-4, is NAGVMQNPRHLVRRRGQEARLRCSPMKGHSHVYWYRQLPEEGLKFMVYLQKENIIDESGMPKERFSAEFPKEGPSILRIQQVVRGDSAAYFCASSPAQGIAKNIQYFGAGTRLSVL.

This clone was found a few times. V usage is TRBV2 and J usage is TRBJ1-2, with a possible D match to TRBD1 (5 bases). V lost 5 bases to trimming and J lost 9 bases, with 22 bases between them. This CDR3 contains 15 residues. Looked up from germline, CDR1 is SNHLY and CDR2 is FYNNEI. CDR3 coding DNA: TGTGCCAGCAGTTTATGGGGGGGAGGAGATGTGAGCTACACCTTC. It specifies CASSLWGGGDVSYTF.

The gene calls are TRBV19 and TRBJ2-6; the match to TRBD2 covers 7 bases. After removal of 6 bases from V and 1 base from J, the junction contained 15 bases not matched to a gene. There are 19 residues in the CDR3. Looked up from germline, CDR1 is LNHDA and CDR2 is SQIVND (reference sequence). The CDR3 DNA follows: TGTGCCAGTAGGACCAAGCGGGGAGATTCGAAATCTGGGGCCAACGTCCTGACTTTC. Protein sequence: CASRTKRGDSKSGANVLTF.

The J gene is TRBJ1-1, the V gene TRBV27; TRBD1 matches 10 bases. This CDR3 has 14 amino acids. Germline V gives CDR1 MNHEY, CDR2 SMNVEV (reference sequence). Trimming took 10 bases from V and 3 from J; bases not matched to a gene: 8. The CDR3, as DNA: TGTGCCACCCGGGACAGGGGAACGGACACTGAAGCTTTCTTT. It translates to CATRDRGTDTEAFF.

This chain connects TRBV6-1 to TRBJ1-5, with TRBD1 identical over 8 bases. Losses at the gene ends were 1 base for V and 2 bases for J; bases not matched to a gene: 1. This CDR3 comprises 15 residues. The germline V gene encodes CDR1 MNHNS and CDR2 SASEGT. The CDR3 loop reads CASSEVTGGNQPQHF. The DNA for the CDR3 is TGTGCCAGCAGTGAAGTGACAGGGGGCAATCAGCCCCAGCATTTT.

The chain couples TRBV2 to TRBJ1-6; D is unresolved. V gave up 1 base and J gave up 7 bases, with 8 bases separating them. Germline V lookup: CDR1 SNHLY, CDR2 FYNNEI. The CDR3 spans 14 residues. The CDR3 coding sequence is TGTGCCAGCAGTGAAGGACGAGGCAATTCACCCCTCCACTTT. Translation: CASSEGRGNSPLHF.